This TCR beta chain stems from a study of cytomegalovirus exposure and HLA in healthy donors. Study-wide findings and caveats: A few chains tied to CMV proved CMV antigen-specific in vitro. Being productive about 87% or about 30% of the time was typical of most TCR beta V segments in an earlier analysis.

In germline, CDR1 is SNHLY, CDR2 FYNNEI. The CDR3 sequence is 15 residues long. V lost 1 base and J lost 4, with 13 bases in between. In the PCR, 60 Vbeta and 13 Jbeta primers were used. Assay used: immunoSEQ multiplex PCR; TCRdb lists only in-frame clones, some missing. The sample contains about 190,000 clones, 77% of which appear only once. Comment on this clone: The antigen remains unidentified.

The rearrangement links TRBV2 to TRBJ1-1; D remains unclear. Sequenced input: PBMCs. The source is a woman in her 30s in good health and CMV-seropositive. The CDR3 DNA is TGTGCCAGCAGTGAAGGGAGGCCGCCGGGCACTGAAGCTTTCTTT. This gives the protein CASSEGRPPGTEAFF.